These 16 T cell receptor beta chains share one sample of origin, sequenced in a study of blood T cells in healthy people across ages. A J-beta primer mix and a sample-barcoded 5' primer were used in a second PCR of roughly 7 to 12 cycles. Using its own MiXCR run on the 5' RACE reads, TCRdb lists one record per CDR3 protein. The sample shows 700,000 to 800,000 distinct CDR3 sequences, roughly 44% of them seen only once. Sequenced: blood. These TCRs come from a woman in her sixties or seventies in good health.

In its sample, this clonotype was seen a few times. The chain has TRBV5-1 and TRBJ2-1, with TRBD2 matching over 10 bases. Germline values: CDR1 SGHRS, CDR2 YFSETQ. The CDR3 runs to 16 residues. V was pared by 5 bases and J by 9 bases, with 14 bases of the junction left unmatched. CDR3 nucleotide sequence: TGCGCCAGCAGTGTCCCCGGGACTAGCGATTTTGGTGAGCAGTTCTTC. It translates to CASSVPGTSDFGEQFF.

Notes on this clonotype: The junction and the germline gene differ at one end; a read error may be behind it. V and J are TRBV5-5 and TRBJ1-3, with 8 bases aligning to TRBD1. The length of the CDR3 is 16 residues. The germline V gene encodes CDR1 SGHKS and CDR2 YYEKEE (reference sequence). The CDR3 DNA sequence: TGTGCCAGCAGCGACTTGGGGACAGGCTCTGGAAACACCGTATATTTT. This sequence encodes CASSDLGTGSGNTVYF. Combining the CDR3 with reference TRBV5-5 and TRBJ1-3 gives the whole variable domain DAGVTQSPTHLIKTRGQQVTLRCSPISGHKSVSWYQQVLGQGPQFIFQYYEKEERGRGNFPDRFSARQFPNYSSELNVNALLLGDSALYLCASSDLGTGSGNTVYFGEGSWLTVV.

This clonotype was detected only a few times. This chain's CDR3 is CASSERLAGHEQYF. CDR3 sequence (DNA): TGTGCCAGCAGTGAACGGCTAGCGGGGCACGAGCAGTACTTC. The chain joins TRBV6-1 to TRBJ2-7, with 9 bases that match TRBD2. CDR3 size: 14 residues. The V gene end was trimmed by 2 bases and the J gene end by 5 bases; junction bases not matched to a gene: 4. Germline-derived CDR1 and CDR2 are MNHNS and SASEGT.

The chain combines TRBV20-1 with TRBJ2-1; TRBD2 is a possible D gene (5 bases). The J call may be wrong; the DNA end is better matched by TRBJ2-7. The CDR3 has 15 residues. Germline V gives CDR1 DFQATT, CDR2 SNEGSKA (reference sequence). CDR3 sequence (DNA): TGCAGTGCTAGAACCGGACTTCTCTCCTACAATGAGCAGTACTTC. This sequence encodes CSARTGLLSYNEQYF.

This clonotype was seen once. The V and J genes are TRBV29-1 and TRBJ2-1; 7 positions match TRBD1. The V gene end was trimmed by 6 bases and the J gene end by 13 bases; junction bases not matched to a gene: 15. CDR3 length equals 13 residues. Germline V gives CDR1 SQVTM, CDR2 ANQGSEA. The CDR3 loop reads CSVIRGWGETQFF. In nucleotides, the CDR3 is TGCAGCGTGATCAGGGGGTGGGGAGAGACCCAGTTCTTC.

The chain combines TRBV20-1 with TRBJ2-1; D may be TRBD2 (6 bases). Germline CDR1 is DFQATT and CDR2 is SNEGSKA (reference sequence). The CDR3 covers 15 residues. As DNA, the CDR3 is TGCAGCTCCATAGTAACGGGAGCCGGTTACAATGAGCAGTTCTTC. It encodes CSSIVTGAGYNEQFF.

This chain uses TRBV24-1 with TRBJ2-1, with 8 bases lining up with TRBD1. Germline values: CDR1 KGHDR, CDR2 SFDVKD. The V gene end was trimmed by 5 bases and the J gene end by 9 bases; junction bases not matched to a gene: 14. The CDR3 has 16 residues. The DNA for the CDR3 is TGTGCCACCAGTGGCGGTGGAACAGGGGGAAGGAGTGAGCAGTTCTTC. Residues: CATSGGGTGGRSEQFF.

J is TRBJ2-5 and V is TRBV27; the match to TRBD1 covers 8 bases. CDR1 and CDR2 (germline): MNHEY, SMNVEV (reference sequence). J was trimmed by 11 bases and V by 8 bases; bases with no gene match: 19. The CDR3 runs 15 residues. CDR3 residues: CASYSLETGANGQYF. The CDR3 nucleotides are TGTGCCAGCTACTCTTTGGAGACAGGGGCCAACGGGCAGTACTTC.

V is TRBV5-1 and J is TRBJ2-3; no definite D call. The CDR3 loop spans 14 amino acids. The germline V gene has CDR1 SGHRS and CDR2 YFSETQ. V was clipped by 4 bases and J by 3 bases, with 12 bases between them. The CDR3 loop is CASSGVGLTDTQYF. The CDR3 DNA reads TGCGCCAGCAGCGGTGTAGGTCTAACAGATACGCAGTATTTT.

This chain links TRBV6-6 with TRBJ2-1, with 8 bases aligning to TRBD1. The J call may be faulty, since TRBJ2-7 better matches the DNA end. The CDR3 runs to 14 residues. Looked up from germline, CDR1 is MNHNY and CDR2 is SVGAGI (reference sequence). The CDR3 DNA reads TGTGCCAGCATTGACAGGGGAACCTACAATGAGCAGTACTTC. Encoded protein: CASIDRGTYNEQYF.

The chain has TRBV5-5 and TRBJ1-5, with D hard to call. The CDR3 totals 14 residues. Germline CDR1 is SGHKS and CDR2 is YYEKEE (reference sequence). V was cut by 2 bases and J by 0 bases, with 6 bases left in between. The CDR3 reads CASSLENSNQPQHF. The CDR3 DNA reads as TGTGCCAGCAGCTTAGAGAATAGCAATCAGCCCCAGCATTTT.

This clonotype was recorded a few times. The V and J genes are TRBV25-1 and TRBJ2-3; D gene unclear. V shed 3 bases and J shed 4 bases, with 8 bases lying between them. The CDR3 sequence is 13 residues long. In germline, CDR1 is MGHDK, CDR2 SYGVNS. CDR3 residues: CASSEATADTQYF. CDR3 nucleotides: TGTGCCAGCAGTGAGGCCACGGCAGATACGCAGTATTTT.

This clonotype turned up a few times. The chain recombines TRBV12-3 or TRBV12-4 with TRBJ2-7; D gene uncertain. The V end was cut by 5 bases, the J end by 2 bases, with 10 bases between. CDR3 length: 13 residues. CDR3 nucleotides: TGTGCCAGCAGTCTCCTACTCGCCTACGAGCAGTACTTC. Translation gives CASSLLLAYEQYF.

This clonotype appeared once. The gene calls are TRBV7-3 and TRBJ1-6; 7 nucleotides agree with TRBD1. Germline-derived CDR1 and CDR2 are SGHTA and FQGTGA. The CDR3 length is 15 residues. With V trimmed by 5 bases and J by 9 bases, 10 bases remained unmatched. The chain's CDR3 is CASSPTTGYGSPLHF. CDR3 nucleotides: TGTGCCAGCAGCCCTACGACAGGGTACGGTTCACCCCTCCACTTT.

The chain couples TRBV6-1 to TRBJ2-7; D is unresolved. CDR1 is MNHNS, CDR2 SASEGT, per germline. The CDR3 is 13 amino acids. V lost 4 bases, J lost 7 bases, and 14 bases lay in between. The CDR3 nucleotides are TGTGCCAGCAGTGTAGTAGGCGGCAATGAGCAGTACTTC. The encoded protein is CASSVVGGNEQYF.

V usage is TRBV7-2 and J usage is TRBJ2-4, with 9 bases aligning to TRBD1. The DNA matches TRBJ2-7 better at its end, which makes the J call doubtful. The germline gives CDR1 SGHTA, CDR2 FQGNSA. There are 16 residues in the CDR3. CDR3 bases: TGTGCCAGCAGCTTAGGGGGACAGGGTATCGGGTACGAGCAGTACTTC. It encodes CASSLGGQGIGYEQYF.